The entry below gives a single TCR beta chain sequence along with its context. The draw of peripheral blood yielded roughly 10 milliliters from each donor. Every sample had a minimum of 6.5 million PBMCs isolated. It was with a sample-barcoded 5' primer and a J-beta primer mix that a second PCR of roughly 6 to 12 cycles was run. Per-sample output comprised a minimum of 3 million paired-end reads containing CDR3. TCRdb itself ran the 5' RACE reads through MiXCR, one entry per CDR3 protein. The data hold 790,000 or so distinct CDR3 sequences, with roughly 46% observed a single time. This specimen belongs to a study of blood T cells in healthy people across ages. In the study overall: There was about one barcoded beta molecule captured by template switching per two T cells.

The V gene's germline CDR1 is GTSNPN and CDR2 SVGIG (reference sequence). This CDR3 has 13 amino acids. This TCR was recovered from a man of 80 years or more in good health. The source material was blood. The J gene is TRBJ2-4, the V gene TRBV30; 8 bases map to TRBD1. The better agreement between TRBJ2-7 and the DNA end casts doubt on the J call. The CDR3 nucleotides are TGTGCCTGGAGTACAGGACAGGGACCCGAGCAGTACTTC. This translates into CAWSTGQGPEQYF.